A selection of T cell receptor beta chains follows, all from one sample in a study of T cell responses to AZD1222 COVID-19 vaccine. Profiled with immunoSEQ multiplex PCR; TCRdb holds only in-frame clones, not every one. This sample has tens of thousands of clones, with about 88% found just once. The starting material was peripheral blood, obtained 28 days after the second AZD1222 dose. The source of these receptors is an adult who received the AZD1222 COVID-19 vaccine. Both conserved end residues are part of each CDR3. The order of the fields is V gene, J gene, clone size, CDR3 length, CDR3 protein. The listing skips clone size in some rows; elsewhere it reads once, few, many or a size class.

TRBV18	TRBJ2-2	-	13	CASSPASTGELFF
TRBV3-1/TRBV3-2	TRBJ2-5	-	15	CASTRTSGGSETQYF
TRBV7-2	TRBJ2-3	-	16	CASSLGTGGRTDTQYF
TRBV3-1/TRBV3-2	TRBJ2-5	-	16	CASSQGGGAIQETQYF
TRBV28	TRBJ1-5	-	15	CASSLFGVGGQPQHF
TRBV10-3	TRBJ2-3	-	15	CAISESSTGTDTQYF
TRBV7-2	TRBJ2-2	-	15	CASSGGVVGTGELFF
TRBV28	TRBJ1-4	-	13	CASRVTTNEKLFF
TRBV4-2	TRBJ2-1	-	19	CASSQVSRGGLVMENEQFF
TRBV7-3	TRBJ2-3	once	13	CASSAGSTDTQYF
TRBV2	TRBJ1-1	-	13	CASSVVENTEAFF
TRBV6-1	TRBJ2-1	-	17	CASSEETSGGTYSEQFF
TRBV6-1	TRBJ1-5	-	15	CASSEMGQGRQPQHF